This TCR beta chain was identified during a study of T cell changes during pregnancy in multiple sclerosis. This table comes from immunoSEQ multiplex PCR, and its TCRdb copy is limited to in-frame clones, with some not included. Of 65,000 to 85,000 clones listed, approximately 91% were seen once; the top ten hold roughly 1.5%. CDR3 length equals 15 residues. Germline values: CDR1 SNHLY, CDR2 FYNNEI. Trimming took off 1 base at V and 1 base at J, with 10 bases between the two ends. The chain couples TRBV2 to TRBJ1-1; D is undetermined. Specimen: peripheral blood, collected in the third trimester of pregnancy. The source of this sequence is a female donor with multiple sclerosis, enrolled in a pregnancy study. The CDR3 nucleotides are TGTGCCAGCAGTGAAGGGCAGCCGGGGAACACTGAAGCTTTCTTT. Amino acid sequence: CASSEGQPGNTEAFF.